This T cell receptor (beta chain) came from a study of T-cell reconstitution after alpha-beta-depleted transplantation in children. Findings and caveats of the study: The study reportedly traced alpha-beta T cells about two months after transplant to several hundred expanded graft clones. Counts and diversity of T cells one year after transplant came mostly from newly produced T cells.

This sample's TCRbeta library carried unique molecular identifier barcodes. TCRdb reprocessed the PCR reads via MiXCR and lists one record per CDR3 protein. The sample includes 280,000 or so distinct CDR3 sequences, around 10% of them seen just once. V lost 10 bases, J lost 8 bases, and 10 bases stayed unmatched. The CDR3 covers 13 residues. CDR1 and CDR2 (germline): ENHRY, SYGVKD. This clonotype was counted at least ten times. The target antigen is unknown. The sample was peripheral blood, taken 180 days after TCRalphabeta/CD19-depleted stem cell transplant. The receptor comes from a male patient aged 2 to 10 who had a stem cell transplant for chronic granulomatous disease, so the T cells may come from the graft donor. This rearrangement joins TRBV10-3 to TRBJ2-1, with 8 bases aligning to TRBD2. CDR3 loop: CATAGLGLHEQFF. The CDR3 DNA follows: TGTGCCACCGCGGGACTAGGGTTACATGAGCAGTTCTTC.